This TCR beta chain was recovered during a study of shared T cell receptors in the human thymus. TCRdb keeps only in-frame clones here, not all; method: immunoSEQ multiplex PCR. This sample carries about 380,000 clones, approximately 95% of them seen once, and the ten largest clones take 0.015% to 0.02%. The sample was thymocytes. This receptor was taken from a human donor.

CDR3 bases: TGTGCCAGCAGTTCCAACAGGGGCCCTCTCCAAGAGACCCAGTACTTC. Translating gives CASSSNRGPLQETQYF. V usage is TRBV7-9 and J usage is TRBJ2-5; 7 nucleotides line up with TRBD1. CDR1 SEHNR and CDR2 FQNEAQ come from the germline V gene (reference sequence). V shed 6 bases and J 1 base; nucleotides not matched to a gene: 11. This CDR3 is built from 16 residues.